This record looks at one T cell receptor beta chain sequence and its context. It has no known antigen specificity. There are no base qualities to consult, and no much larger clone falls within one base. For TCRbeta CDR3 sequencing, genomic DNA was extracted from sorted cells using the QIAGEN DNeasy Blood and Tissue Kit. High-throughput TCRbeta CDR3 sequencing, including PCR amplification with bias correction and internal controls, was performed commercially through immunoSEQ. On the authors' methods: A unique productive TCRbeta sequence was defined by the CDR3 nucleotide sequence when primers matched, and otherwise by the CDR3 amino acid sequence together with the Vbeta and Jbeta genes. Sorting error was corrected by removing sequences shared between sorted populations at a frequency ratio of 2:1 or less, and the remaining shared sequences were assigned to the higher population. A sequence was defined as donor-reactive if the sequence was expanded at least 5-fold in CFSE-low cells compared with unstimulated cells and had a frequency of at least 0.01% in CFSE-low cells. Jensen-Shannon divergence, calculated on the top 100 TCRbeta sequences ranked by frequency, was used to quantify repertoire divergence. For samples with multiple sequencing runs, sorting error was corrected in each run separately before the runs were combined. TCRdb mirrors the immuneACCESS table, restricted to in-frame sequences. Some clones are absent from its copies; in checked studies, under half trace to an unresolved V gene, and the reason for the others is unknown. D and trimming were read from the DNA, whereas the V and J calls and clone size are those reported in that table. The sample profile shows around 63,000 clones; 80% to 90% of them were found once. 2.1% of the sample is in the top ten clones.

This sample is drawn from a study of Tregs in tolerant kidney transplant recipients (dated by TCRdb to about 2019). Broadly, across the study: Related donors were used in the transplants with nonmyeloablative bone marrow transplantation, and mixed chimerism was transient in the human trials. Before combined kidney and bone marrow transplantation, this study identified donor-specific regulatory T cells using TCRbeta sequencing and then followed those same cells after transplant. Study-wide conclusions, independent of this receptor: The study was limited by small patient numbers, and the findings need validation in larger populations and under other immunosuppression protocols. Biological reproducibility was not directly addressed, though technical replication error appeared minimal. Expanding Tregs with activated donor B cells appeared to identify the most biologically relevant and donor-specific TCRbeta repertoire. Donor-specific Treg expansion was found to exceed global Treg expansion in tolerant patients, suggesting antigen-driven rather than nonspecific expansion. PCR primers changed over time for some patients, so nucleotide-level comparison across those patients' samples was not possible.

In the paper's terms, the time point label means: blood sample drawn before combined kidney and bone marrow transplant. Thawed PBMCs were FACS-sorted into unstimulated Tregs (CD4+CD25+CD127-), CD4+ non-Tregs (CD4+CD25-), CD4 cells and CD8 cells. Prior to Treg sorting, thawed PBMCs were rested overnight with 200 to 250 IU/ml IL-2 at 37 degrees C. The patients were a few recipients of combined kidney and bone marrow transplants from the ITN036ST trial, and samples were available only from these trial subjects. Healthy control blood was processed to PBMCs with a Ficoll density gradient and then cryopreserved, whereas patient PBMCs were collected both before and after transplant. The germline V gene (reference sequence) specifies MNHEY as CDR1 and SMNVEV as CDR2. A distance of 8 bases separates the germline ends of V and J, which lose 3 bases and 2 bases respectively. From cysteine to phenylalanine, the CDR3 is 13 amino acids long. Only the CDR3 portion is preserved as DNA: 39 bases, with reading frame beginning at the first base.

The chain links TRBV27 with TRBJ2-7; the D segment may tentatively be TRBD1 or TRBD2, each giving 5 matched bases. The sequence derives from a human donor who received a combined kidney and bone marrow transplant. The source was Tregs from blood, collected before the transplant. The DNA sequence reads TGTGCCAGCAGTTTCTTGGGACCCTACGAGCAGTACTTC. Translated, this gives CASSFLGPYEQYF.